A selection of T cell receptor beta chains follows, all from one sample in a study of CD8 T cells in Susac syndrome. TCRdb reanalysed the immunoSEQ multiplex PCR reads using MiXCR and keeps one entry per CDR3 protein. This repertoire shows about 160,000 distinct CDR3 sequences, just over 90% found once; its top ten account for more than 0.11%. Material for sequencing was CD4+ T cells from PBMCs. The receptors were gathered from a human donor in good health. CDR3s include the opening cysteine and the closing phenylalanine or tryptophan. The order of the fields is CDR3 protein, V gene.

CASRGQGTDTQYF	TRBV7-2
CASRDFRERGNYGYTF	TRBV12-3/TRBV12-4
CSAREDRNYGYTF	TRBV20-1
CASSLDARSYEQYF	TRBV5-4
CASSSGTAGSEQYF	TRBV11-1
CASSQEGTQYF	TRBV3-1
CASTGGDGYTF	TRBV12-3/TRBV12-4
CSVPRDSNGYTF	TRBV29-1
CAISESGARGTEAFF	TRBV10-3
CASSSLMDMGYEQYF	TRBV12-3/TRBV12-4
CASSFPGGQGNTGELFF	TRBV7-9
CASSYQGGYPYEQYF	TRBV6-5
CASSELDSMSYEQYF	TRBV2
CASSPRTESYNEQFF	TRBV18
CSADSLAGELFF	TRBV29-1
CASSGTGVDYGYTF	TRBV6-6
CASSLVATTNEKLFF	TRBV7-6
CSALGVGGSQPQHF	TRBV29-1
CASSSGQQETQYF	TRBV5-4
CASSPLTDNYGYTF	TRBV2
CAWSVGDRSNEQYF	TRBV30
CASSYNPAGLGANVLTF	TRBV7-3
CASSGQGVVEAFF	TRBV7-2
CSARAGTYTGELFF	TRBV20-1
CSVVTGSGELFF	TRBV29-1
CASSLTVGYGYTF	TRBV12-3/TRBV12-4
CATTRGNSPLHF	TRBV2
CATTTSGGPWAELFF	TRBV7-2